Listed below are T cell receptor beta chains from one sample, sequenced in a study of T cells in Graves' hyperthyroidism and ophthalmopathy. In TCRdb, the multiplex PCR reads were re-called with MiXCR into one record per CDR3 protein. The table has about 840,000 distinct CDR3 sequences, roughly 37% seen once. The sample consisted of blood. These receptors were collected from a man aged 18 to 30 with Graves' hyperthyroidism. Both conserved end residues are trimmed from each CDR3. Fields, in order: V gene, D gene, J gene, CDR3 protein. A D gene is named only where the DNA matches it firmly.

TRBV20-1,NA,TRBJ2-7,SADATYEQY
TRBV12-3/TRBV12-4,NA,TRBJ1-3,ASSFQGHSGNTIY
TRBV10-3,NA,TRBJ2-5,AITSGPPEGQTQY
TRBV10-3,TRBD2,TRBJ2-1,AISTGGALTATYNEQF
TRBV2,TRBD1,TRBJ2-7,VPLGQGVRNEQY
TRBV6-5,NA,TRBJ2-5,ASNDRGKEETQY
TRBV7-2,TRBD1,TRBJ2-6,ASSRSTGGSYVLT
TRBV29-1,NA,TRBJ2-5,SVPEGQTQY
TRBV15,NA,TRBJ1-2,ATSRDEQGPFYGYT
TRBV5-1,NA,TRBJ2-2,ASSPLTREGGELF
TRBV2,NA,TRBJ1-5,ASSYSLQH
TRBV20-1,NA,TRBJ1-1,SARDGGTGNTEAF
TRBV29-1,TRBD1,TRBJ2-6,SAGTGVYVLT
TRBV10-3,NA,TRBJ1-1,AISESKLNTEAF
TRBV7-9,TRBD1,TRBJ1-2,ASSYGQDGYT
TRBV9,TRBD1,TRBJ2-7,ASSITDRASEQY
TRBV9,NA,TRBJ1-1,ASESYGANTEAF
TRBV12-3/TRBV12-4,NA,TRBJ1-5,ASSLGQGNNQPQH
TRBV12-3/TRBV12-4,NA,TRBJ2-7,ASSRRSMDSYEQY
TRBV5-1,NA,TRBJ1-2,ASSRNSDGYGYT
TRBV12-3/TRBV12-4,NA,TRBJ1-2,ASNTGRGTYGYT
TRBV7-9,NA,TRBJ2-7,ASSFRGGEWDEQY
TRBV7-8,NA,TRBJ2-5,ASSLQGTLGETQY
TRBV5-4,TRBD2,TRBJ2-2,ASSRGLAVNTGELF
TRBV15,NA,TRBJ1-5,ATSRHRELSNQPQH
TRBV7-8,NA,TRBJ2-7,ASSLEPASYEQY
TRBV10-3,TRBD2,TRBJ2-5,ASSEQASGSEAQY
TRBV7-2,NA,TRBJ2-7,ASSLPTGFVDEQY
TRBV2,TRBD2,TRBJ2-7,ASRTSGGYEQY
TRBV29-1,NA,TRBJ1-2,SVDRTGGGYT
TRBV9,NA,TRBJ1-1,ASGGGNTEAL
TRBV24-1,NA,TRBJ2-7,ATSDGAYEQY
TRBV7-9,NA,TRBJ2-7,ASSLGPGYEQY
TRBV15,NA,TRBJ2-7,ATSSALSYEQY
TRBV5-6,TRBD1,TRBJ1-1,ASSMRDRGTEAF
TRBV7-3,NA,TRBJ1-1,ASSPTGGIGRNTEAF
TRBV12-3/TRBV12-4,NA,TRBJ1-5,ASSDGGTQH
TRBV24-1,TRBD1,TRBJ1-1,ATSPGTGVPEAF
TRBV7-6,NA,TRBJ1-5,ASSLASPGVNQPQH
TRBV6-1,NA,TRBJ1-1,ASSETRMNTEAF
TRBV20-1,NA,TRBJ2-7,SAVSGSYEQY
TRBV29-1,TRBD1,TRBJ1-2,SARGQGLT
TRBV20-1,NA,TRBJ1-2,SARDPAGNYGYT
TRBV10-3,NA,TRBJ2-6,AISYEQASVLT
TRBV7-9,NA,TRBJ1-5,ASSLSGGFTQPQH
TRBV25-1,NA,TRBJ2-7,ASSDENSYEQY
TRBV9,TRBD1,TRBJ2-5,ASSTTGDGAQETQY
TRBV5-1,NA,TRBJ1-4,ASGREGPNEKLF
TRBV29-1,TRBD1,TRBJ2-7,SVEPTGVGEQY
TRBV12-3/TRBV12-4,TRBD2,TRBJ2-7,ASSRRLAGDEEQY